Ten or more counts support the clone carrying this TCR beta chain. MiXCR, applied by TCRdb to the RACE reads, yields one record per CDR3 protein. Here the sample spans a few hundred thousand distinct CDR3 sequences, approximately 7.5% being singletons. The source of the sample is a study of human T cells and chemical hapten exposure. Background on the study: All through the roughly 25-week study, the scalp of each patient received diphenylcyclopropenone doses weekly.

This sample's time point: pre-sensitization, week 0. The treatment denotes: therapeutic diphenylcyclopropenone sensitization with weekly scalp DPC. Blood collection took place prior to placing each patch test. Germline V gene data show CDR1 as MDHEN and CDR2 as SYDVKM. The CDR3 has 18 residues. The ends lost 5 bases at V and 1 base at J; junction bases unmatched: 6. This rearrangement joins TRBV28 to TRBJ2-1; 15 bases fit TRBD2. The TCR comes from a young man with alopecia areata. Some clones in this sample may be carry-over from other donors' samples. The specimen comprised whole blood, sampled in connection with sensitization to the hapten diphenylcyclopropenone (DPC). The CDR3 sequence is CASSPGTSGGTSYNEQFF. CDR3 DNA sequence: TGTGCCAGCAGTCCCGGGACTAGCGGGGGGACTTCCTACAATGAGCAGTTCTTC.